This T cell receptor beta chain was found in a study of human T cells and chemical hapten exposure. Study-level information: Patients received weekly diphenylcyclopropenone doses to the scalp throughout the approximately 24-week study.

The J segment lost 0 bases and the V segment lost 5 bases, leaving 3 bases of the junction unmatched. There are 14 residues in the CDR3. CDR1 and CDR2 from the germline V gene are SGHDT and YYEEEE. Time point specified: patch test 1, 2 weeks after DPC sensitization. Treatment here: therapeutic diphenylcyclopropenone sensitization with weekly scalp DPC. In TCRdb, the RACE reads were re-called with MiXCR into one record per CDR3 protein. The sample lists about 120,000 distinct CDR3 sequences, approximately 13% occurring once. Whole-study results and caveats: Expanded TCRs showed more large CDR3 clusters than pre-sensitization or healthy control sets.

The sample holds a few counts of this clonotype. Its target is unknown. This sequence was found in a man aged 18 to 29 with alopecia areata. Some clones in this sample may be carry-over from other donors' samples. The sequences come from whole blood, collected in connection with sensitization to the hapten diphenylcyclopropenone (DPC). The chain combines TRBV5-6 with TRBJ1-1; 8 bases are a match to TRBD1. The CDR3 nucleotides read TGTGCCAGCAGAGGGGACAGGCTGAACACTGAAGCTTTCTTT. Its protein product is CASRGDRLNTEAFF.